This T cell receptor (beta chain) was recorded in a study of post-analysis software for immune sequencing data. About this clonotype itself: The antigen remains undetermined.

From germline, CDR1 is SQVTM and CDR2 ANQGSEA. Between the trimmed V and J ends, which lost 4 bases and 6 bases, there was a span of 17 bases. The CDR3 has 14 residues. Overall study results and limits: With TRBV5-6, TRBV5-1 and TRBV20-1 included, 5 or 6 TRBV segments were more frequent in patients than in controls. Patients with multiple sclerosis recorded significantly lower normalized Chao1 diversity than controls, the study found.

Tagging with unique molecular identifiers was a feature of the TCR beta cDNA libraries. T cells, roughly 0.85 to 10 million of them, yielded a few hundred thousand cDNA molecules. Via MiXCR, TCRdb re-called the PCR reads, giving one row per CDR3 protein. The data contain some 690,000 distinct CDR3 sequences, around 60% of them seen just once; the ten biggest clones take up about 11%. This sequence originates from a girl aged 2 to 9 with multiple sclerosis. The sequencing sample was made of blood. The chain links TRBV29-1 to TRBJ2-3; TRBD2 is a possible D gene (5 bases). The CDR3 bases are TGCAGCGTTGCGCAGACGGGGTCCTCCGATACGCAGTATTTT. Protein sequence: CSVAQTGSSDTQYF.